Listed below are T cell receptor beta chains from one sample, sequenced in a study of T cells in Graves' hyperthyroidism and ophthalmopathy. Each CDR3 protein is one row after TCRdb ran MiXCR on the multiplex PCR reads. The table includes more than 150,000 distinct CDR3 sequences, more than 15% detected once. The specimen was blood. The receptors come from a woman in her 50s with Graves' hyperthyroidism. The conserved cysteine and the conserved F or W are not part of the CDR3 here.

V gene: TRBV19
J gene: TRBJ1-1
CDR3 protein: ASRPGSREAF

V gene: TRBV3-1
J gene: TRBJ2-1
CDR3 protein: ASSQRKYSGIELGNEQF

V gene: TRBV4-3
J gene: TRBJ2-7
CDR3 protein: ASSQEGTGTYEQY

V gene: TRBV7-9
J gene: TRBJ1-1
CDR3 protein: ASSITREDTEAF

V gene: TRBV5-1
J gene: TRBJ2-1
CDR3 protein: ASSLVSRKENEQF

V gene: TRBV7-2
J gene: TRBJ1-3
CDR3 protein: ASSLAGGTGGSGNTIY

V gene: TRBV13
J gene: TRBJ1-1
CDR3 protein: ASSRDDEAF

V gene: TRBV6-5
J gene: TRBJ1-2
CDR3 protein: ASSLGDHGYT

V gene: TRBV20-1
J gene: TRBJ1-2
CDR3 protein: SARVRHAGGYT

V gene: TRBV15
J gene: TRBJ1-4
CDR3 protein: ATSPRTDLNEKLF

V gene: TRBV6-1
J gene: TRBJ1-1
CDR3 protein: AGNRGLNTEAF

V gene: TRBV7-9
J gene: TRBJ1-1
CDR3 protein: ASRPPGQGRTEAF

V gene: TRBV2
J gene: TRBJ2-5
CDR3 protein: ASSLPGGPETQY

V gene: TRBV5-1
J gene: TRBJ2-7
CDR3 protein: ASSVRDGIYEQY

V gene: TRBV9
J gene: TRBJ2-5
CDR3 protein: ASSVSLGSQETQY

V gene: TRBV29-1
J gene: TRBJ1-1
CDR3 protein: SGRRLLMNTEAF

V gene: TRBV11-2
J gene: TRBJ2-4
CDR3 protein: ASSLVGGRADKNIQY

V gene: TRBV9
J gene: TRBJ2-6
CDR3 protein: ASSVAGNPSGANVLT

V gene: TRBV2
J gene: TRBJ1-4
CDR3 protein: ASSVWRGKLF

V gene: TRBV9
J gene: TRBJ2-2
CDR3 protein: ASSVAVNTGELF

V gene: TRBV20-1
J gene: TRBJ2-7
CDR3 protein: SARTDSYEQY

V gene: TRBV7-2
J gene: TRBJ1-5
CDR3 protein: ASSTQGAANQPQH

V gene: TRBV18
J gene: TRBJ2-5
CDR3 protein: ASSPPDRWQETQY

V gene: TRBV14
J gene: TRBJ1-1
CDR3 protein: ASSQRGGNTEAF

V gene: TRBV18
J gene: TRBJ1-6
CDR3 protein: ASSPSGLSYNSPLH

V gene: TRBV29-1
J gene: TRBJ2-3
CDR3 protein: SATGGSQY

V gene: TRBV6-2/TRBV6-3
J gene: TRBJ2-1
CDR3 protein: ASRAGGALHNEQF

V gene: TRBV4-2
J gene: TRBJ2-1
CDR3 protein: ASSNTRDYRLDEQF

V gene: TRBV15
J gene: TRBJ2-5
CDR3 protein: ATSPQISAGRRETQY

V gene: TRBV3-1
J gene: TRBJ1-2
CDR3 protein: ASSQAGGADGYT

V gene: TRBV14
J gene: TRBJ1-1
CDR3 protein: ASSQEVTGRTEAF

V gene: TRBV28
J gene: TRBJ2-7
CDR3 protein: ASRLTGRTLEQY

V gene: TRBV28
J gene: TRBJ2-7
CDR3 protein: ASSMDRTYEQY

V gene: TRBV5-1
J gene: TRBJ2-3
CDR3 protein: ASSLGLAGINTQY

V gene: TRBV3-1
J gene: TRBJ2-3
CDR3 protein: ASSRSRVTDTQY

V gene: TRBV5-1
J gene: TRBJ2-2
CDR3 protein: ASRSRLLNTGELF

V gene: TRBV12-3/TRBV12-4
J gene: TRBJ2-7
CDR3 protein: ASALPGAFYEQY

V gene: TRBV20-1
J gene: TRBJ2-7
CDR3 protein: SASNRDPYEQY

V gene: TRBV7-9
J gene: TRBJ2-3
CDR3 protein: ASSSVGLAGADTQY

V gene: TRBV20-1
J gene: TRBJ2-5
CDR3 protein: SALGTGGWETQY

V gene: TRBV5-6
J gene: TRBJ2-2
CDR3 protein: ASSFHWTGELF

V gene: TRBV9
J gene: TRBJ2-7
CDR3 protein: ASSVEEGFSYEQY

V gene: TRBV28
J gene: TRBJ2-7
CDR3 protein: ASSLGGLGTVYEQY

V gene: TRBV18
J gene: TRBJ1-5
CDR3 protein: ASSPPTLSNQPQH

V gene: TRBV18
J gene: TRBJ1-5
CDR3 protein: ASSPFGTPSNQPQH

V gene: TRBV19
J gene: TRBJ1-2
CDR3 protein: ASRQSWAATQGYGYT

V gene: TRBV20-1
J gene: TRBJ1-4
CDR3 protein: SAREGRLNEKLF

V gene: TRBV3-1
J gene: TRBJ2-5
CDR3 protein: ASSPRTSGGAGETQY

V gene: TRBV2
J gene: TRBJ2-1
CDR3 protein: ASSEVPTGFVGTGSNEQF

V gene: TRBV27
J gene: TRBJ1-1
CDR3 protein: TSSLTVNTEAF

V gene: TRBV6-1
J gene: TRBJ2-1
CDR3 protein: ASSRGDSYNEQF

V gene: TRBV13
J gene: TRBJ2-7
CDR3 protein: ASAERGSSYEQY

V gene: TRBV2
J gene: TRBJ2-5
CDR3 protein: ASSGGTRGRQETQY

V gene: TRBV12-3/TRBV12-4
J gene: TRBJ2-2
CDR3 protein: ASSLRGGNGELF

V gene: TRBV20-1
J gene: TRBJ1-2
CDR3 protein: SARAGGAGSYGYT

V gene: TRBV9
J gene: TRBJ1-2
CDR3 protein: ASSVDSGGDYYGYT

V gene: TRBV7-2
J gene: TRBJ2-6
CDR3 protein: ASSLMSSGANVLT